This T cell receptor beta chain was obtained from a study of cytomegalovirus exposure and HLA in healthy donors. Study-level results: In vitro confirmation showed a few CMV-associated chains to be CMV antigen specific. Cytomegalovirus association was listed for 150 or so TCR beta chains.

A word on this clone: Its antigen remains unidentified.

Primers for the PCR totalled 60 Vbeta and 13 Jbeta. Clones were read by immunoSEQ multiplex PCR, and TCRdb kept only the in-frame ones, dropping some. In total, the table holds some 75,000 clones. This receptor was obtained from a man aged 35-49 years in good health and CMV-seronegative. The sequenced sample consisted of PBMCs.

The CDR3 region is CASSPVAGAEAFF. CDR3 coding DNA: TGTGCCAGCAGCCCGGTTGCAGGGGCTGAAGCTTTCTTT. J is TRBJ1-1 and V is TRBV5-8; tentative D call: TRBD1 (6 bases). V dropped 4 bases and J dropped 6 bases, with 13 bases sitting between them. Per the germline V gene, CDR1 is SGHTS and CDR2 is YDEGEE. The length of the CDR3 is 13 residues.